Presented here are 27 T cell receptor beta chains from one specimen sequenced in a study of cytomegalovirus exposure and HLA in healthy donors. A multiplex PCR was run with 60 Vbeta primers and 13 Jbeta primers. The data were produced by immunoSEQ multiplex PCR, yet TCRdb's version contains in-frame clones alone and is incomplete. The repertoire holds 100,000 to 150,000 clones, 80% seen once, with approximately 1.3% in the top ten. The sequencing input was PBMCs. These receptor sequences come from a female donor in good health and CMV-seronegative.

The rearrangement uses TRBV27 and TRBJ1-6, with D perhaps matching TRBD1 (6 bases). This CDR3 is built from 13 residues. V was trimmed by 4 bases and J by 10 bases, leaving 11 bases between them. Looked up from germline, CDR1 is MNHEY and CDR2 is SMNVEV (reference sequence). In DNA, the CDR3 is TGTGCCAGCAGTTACAGGGAGCGCTCACCCCTCCACTTT. Its protein is CASSYRERSPLHF.

The CDR3 nucleotides are TGTGCCTGGAGTAGGGATGCGGGTAGCAATCAGCCCCAGCATTTT. Its protein is CAWSRDAGSNQPQHF. The chain links TRBV30 to TRBJ1-5; D is unclear. The CDR3 has 15 residues. Per germline, CDR1 GTSNPN and CDR2 SVGIG (reference sequence). V was pared by 2 bases and J by 0 bases, with 11 bases between.

The chain combines TRBV6-1 with TRBJ2-1; 11 positions match TRBD2. Germline V gene lookup returns CDR1 MNHNS and CDR2 SASEGT. V lost 1 base and J lost 8; bases outside the gene matches: 10. This CDR3 has 17 amino acids. The CDR3, as DNA: TGTGCCAGCAGTGAAGAGGTTAGCGGGGGGGCGGGCCATGAGCAGTTCTTC. It yields the protein CASSEEVSGGAGHEQFF.

This chain uses TRBV7-2 with TRBJ2-7; 7 bases align to TRBD2. Germline lookup yields CDR1 SGHTA and CDR2 FQGNSA. The CDR3 length is 14 residues. The V and J ends lost 0 bases and 7 bases, in that order; junction bases with no gene match: 6. The CDR3 loop reads CASSLASSGKEQYF. The CDR3 DNA reads as TGTGCCAGCAGCTTAGCCTCTAGCGGTAAGGAGCAGTACTTC.

This chain uses TRBV6-5 with TRBJ1-6; D uncertain. Germline V CDR1 and CDR2: MNHEY, SVGAGI. The CDR3 is 15 amino acids. V was trimmed by 6 bases and J by 11 bases, leaving 20 bases between them. This chain's CDR3 is CASSPIVGRRAPLHF. The CDR3 bases are TGTGCCAGCAGCCCCATTGTTGGGAGGAGGGCACCCCTCCACTTT.

The V and J genes are TRBV9 and TRBJ1-2; maybe TRBD1 (6 bases). Germline loops: CDR1 SGDLS, CDR2 YYNGEE. With 0 bases removed from V and 5 bases from J, the gap between germline ends came to 14 bases. CDR3 length: 15 amino acids. This CDR3 reads CASSVDPDSSYGYTF. DNA for the CDR3: TGTGCCAGCAGCGTAGACCCGGACAGCAGTTATGGCTACACCTTC.

V and J are TRBV21-1 and TRBJ2-7; the D call of TRBD2 is as the table states it, not checked on the DNA. TRBV21-1 is given as a pseudogene. This CDR3 is built from 13 residues. CDR3 coding DNA: TGTGCCAGCTCCTCCGGGTGCCTCTACGAGCAGTACTTC. Protein sequence: CASSSGCLYEQYF.

The rearrangement uses TRBV11-2 and TRBJ2-3; 7 nucleotides agree with TRBD2. The CDR3 runs to 15 residues. With 4 bases clipped from V and 6 bases from J, the junction kept 10 bases outside the gene matches. CDR1 and CDR2 from the germline V gene are SGHAT and FQNNGV. The CDR3 sequence: CASSSFSGFPDTQYF. Here the CDR3 DNA reads TGTGCCAGCAGCTCATTTAGCGGGTTCCCGGATACGCAGTATTTT.

This sequence joins TRBV4-1 and TRBJ1-6, with D perhaps TRBD1 (5 bases). The CDR3 runs 15 residues. Germline V gives CDR1 MGHRA, CDR2 YSYEKL. V lost 2 bases and J lost 8, with 13 bases in between. Written as DNA, the CDR3 is TGCGCCAGCAGCCAAATAAGGGGAGGGGATTCACCCCTCCACTTT. Translation gives CASSQIRGGDSPLHF.

V usage is TRBV19 and J usage is TRBJ2-4; TRBD1 agrees at 10 bases. This CDR3 region has 15 residues. V lost 5 bases, J lost 7 bases, and 8 bases stayed unmatched. Looked up from germline, CDR1 is LNHDA and CDR2 is SQIVND (reference sequence). DNA for the CDR3: TGTGCCAGTAGTCCACTCCCGGGACAGGGGAACATTCAGTACTTC. It codes for CASSPLPGQGNIQYF.

The genes are TRBV28 and TRBJ1-2, with no clear D. Germline V lookup: CDR1 MDHEN, CDR2 SYDVKM. Trimming removed 1 base from V and 7 bases from J, with 7 bases in between. The CDR3 length is 12 residues. CDR3 residues: CASSLSIPGYTF. The CDR3 DNA reads as TGTGCCAGCAGTTTATCTATTCCTGGCTACACCTTC.

Concerning this clone itself: A read error may account for a junction end that differs from germline. This sequence joins TRBV7-9 and TRBJ2-1; 9 nucleotides match TRBD1. The CDR3 contains 15 residues. Germline CDR1 reads SEHNR; CDR2 reads FQNEAQ (reference sequence). This CDR3 is CSSSQPGQGTGEQFF. Written as DNA, the CDR3 is TGTTCCAGCAGCCAACCGGGACAGGGAACTGGTGAGCAGTTCTTC. The complete variable domain, with remaining parts taken from reference TRBV7-9 and TRBJ2-1, reads DTGVSQNPRHKITKRGQNVTFRCDPISEHNRLYWYRQTLGQGPEFLTYFQNEAQLEKSRLLSDRFSAERPKGSFSTLEIQRTEQGDSAMYLCSSSQPGQGTGEQFFGPGTRLTVL.

The V call is TRBV2, the J call TRBJ1-1; D perhaps matches TRBD1 (6 bases). Germline loops: CDR1 SNHLY, CDR2 FYNNEI. The CDR3 is 14 amino acids. V was cut by 6 bases and J by 4 bases, with 15 bases left in between. CDR3 bases: TGTGCCAGCAGGGATAACAGGGATTCCACTGAAGCTTTCTTT. Protein: CASRDNRDSTEAFF.

The chain joins TRBV7-9 to TRBJ1-3, with D unresolved. Germline CDR1 SEHNR, CDR2 FQNEAQ (reference sequence). This CDR3 contains 13 residues. Trimming pared 5 bases from V and 3 bases from J, leaving 8 bases between. The CDR3 here is CASSPVIGNTIYF. The DNA of the CDR3 is TGTGCCAGCAGCCCAGTTATTGGAAACACCATATATTTT.

The chain has TRBV19 and TRBJ2-5, with D maybe TRBD1 (6 bases). This CDR3 contains 16 residues. Germline V gene sequence: CDR1 LNHDA, CDR2 SQIVND (reference sequence). The ends were cut back, 4 bases at V and 2 bases at J, with 17 bases in the middle. The CDR3 DNA follows: TGTGCCAGTAGTAGGTCAGGGGTTCCCCCACAAGAGACCCAGTACTTC. It is translated as CASSRSGVPPQETQYF.

The rearrangement uses TRBV13 and TRBJ2-3; TRBD2 matches 10 bases. The J segment lost 6 bases and the V segment lost 4 bases, leaving 1 base of the junction unmatched. The CDR3 extends over 13 amino acids. Germline values: CDR1 PRHDT, CDR2 FYEKMQ (reference sequence). The CDR3 loop is CASSSTSGDTQYF. In DNA, the CDR3 is TGTGCCAGCAGCTCGACTAGCGGGGATACGCAGTATTTT.

The V call is TRBV7-9, the J call TRBJ1-1, with D hard to call. The CDR3 is 13 amino acids. The germline gives CDR1 SEHNR, CDR2 FQNEAQ (reference sequence). Trimming left V 6 bases short and J 7 bases short, with 15 bases between. CDR3 amino acids: CASSSQRRGEAFF. For the CDR3, the DNA is TGTGCCAGCAGTTCCCAGAGGCGGGGTGAAGCTTTCTTT.

The genes are TRBV28 and TRBJ2-3; D is unclear. This CDR3 spans 15 amino acids. Trimming took 6 bases from V and 1 from J, leaving 14 bases between them. Germline V gene data show CDR1 as MDHEN and CDR2 as SYDVKM. The CDR3 reads CASSKPGGRTDTQYF. In DNA form, the CDR3 reads TGTGCCAGCAGCAAGCCTGGTGGGCGCACAGATACGCAGTATTTT.

This rearrangement joins TRBV5-6 to TRBJ1-1, with TRBD1 matching over 8 bases. The CDR3 has 15 amino acids. From germline, CDR1 is SGHDT and CDR2 YYEEEE. V lost 4 bases to trimming and J lost 1 base; unmatched junction nucleotides: 6. This CDR3 reads CASSRPGQANTEAFF. CDR3 coding DNA: TGTGCCAGCAGCCGGCCGGGACAGGCGAACACTGAAGCTTTCTTT.

This clone is a singleton in its sample. The chain carries TRBV20-1 and TRBJ2-7, with TRBD2 as a possible D gene (5 bases). V was cut by 6 bases and J by 3 bases, with 9 bases left in between. This CDR3 region has 11 residues. CDR1 is DFQATT, CDR2 SNEGSKA, per germline (reference sequence). DNA for the CDR3: TGCAGTGCCGAACTAGTCTACGAGCAGTACTTC. This sequence encodes CSAELVYEQYF.

About this clone: A read error may produce the germline difference seen at one junction end. The J gene is TRBJ2-7, the V gene TRBV19; 8 bases agree with TRBD1. Germline V gene data show CDR1 as LNHDA and CDR2 as SQIVND (reference sequence). The CDR3 has 15 amino acids. The CDR3 sequence: CTSSIDRQGTYEQYF. The CDR3 DNA sequence: TGTACCAGTAGTATAGACCGACAGGGGACCTACGAGCAGTACTTC.

The chain combines TRBV6-1 with TRBJ1-2; a weak D match, TRBD1 (6 bases). Germline values: CDR1 MNHNS, CDR2 SASEGT. The CDR3 is made up of 15 amino acids. Trimming took off 5 bases at V and 4 bases at J, with 17 bases between the two ends. The chain's CDR3 is CASSPPTGGIYGYTF. In nucleotides, the CDR3 is TGTGCCAGCAGTCCCCCAACGGGGGGCATCTATGGCTACACCTTC.

This rearrangement joins TRBV27 to TRBJ2-1; 7 nucleotides agree with TRBD2. J lost 10 bases, V lost 5 bases, and 14 bases had no gene match. The CDR3 extends over 15 amino acids. The germline CDR1 and CDR2 sequences are MNHEY and SMNVEV (reference sequence). The CDR3 protein is CASSPRGRGAGEQFF. CDR3 nucleotide sequence: TGTGCCAGCAGTCCCCGTGGGAGGGGAGCGGGGGAGCAGTTCTTC.

The chain has TRBV27 and TRBJ2-7; TRBD1 aligns across 9 bases. This CDR3 has 15 amino acids. Trimming at V came to 3 bases and at J to 5 bases, leaving 8 bases not matched to a gene. From germline, CDR1 is MNHEY and CDR2 SMNVEV (reference sequence). CDR3 in amino acids: CASSFAPGTGNEQYF. CDR3 DNA sequence: TGTGCCAGCAGTTTCGCCCCCGGGACAGGGAACGAGCAGTACTTC.

There are a few counts of this clone. The chain carries TRBV7-9 and TRBJ2-5, with D perhaps matching TRBD2 (6 bases). CDR3 length equals 15 residues. The germline V gene encodes CDR1 SEHNR and CDR2 FQNEAQ (reference sequence). V was clipped by 5 bases and J by 7 bases, with 20 bases between them. CDR3 nucleotides: TGTGCCAGCAGCCCTGCAACGGGACTCCTGCCGACCCAGTACTTC. Translated: CASSPATGLLPTQYF.

The rearrangement joins TRBV30 to TRBJ2-7, with TRBD1 matching 8 bases. CDR3 length: 13 residues. CDR1 and CDR2 from the germline V gene are GTSNPN and SVGIG (reference sequence). V was clipped by 7 bases and J by 2 bases; unmatched bases: 7. The CDR3 sequence: CASDDRGTYEQYF. DNA of the CDR3: TGTGCCTCCGATGACAGGGGCACCTACGAGCAGTACTTC.

The count of this clone is one. The CDR3 sequence is CASSLERARSGGAYEQYF. The CDR3 DNA reads as TGTGCCAGCAGCTTGGAACGCGCGCGGAGCGGGGGTGCCTACGAGCAGTACTTC. The chain combines TRBV5-4 with TRBJ2-7, with 8 bases fitting TRBD2. This CDR3 is built from 18 residues. Trimming removed 0 bases from V and 2 bases from J; junction bases left unmatched: 13. The germline V gene has CDR1 SGHNT and CDR2 YYREEE (reference sequence).